One sample yielded the 3 T cell receptor beta chains listed below, sequenced in a study of cytomegalovirus exposure and HLA in healthy donors. A multiplex PCR was run with 60 Vbeta primers and 13 Jbeta primers. Assay used: immunoSEQ multiplex PCR; TCRdb lists only in-frame clones, some missing. The table records under 150,000 clones, approximately 85% of them present only once. Sequencing was performed on PBMCs. The receptors originated from a woman aged 45-59 years in good health and CMV-seropositive.

This clone has only a few counts. CDR3 amino acids: CASSLWEGRGPNQPQHF. The CDR3 region has the DNA TGTGCCAGCAGCTTGTGGGAGGGTCGGGGTCCGAATCAGCCCCAGCATTTT. The chain links TRBV5-6 to TRBJ1-5; no firm D call. V was clipped by 1 base and J by 4 bases, with 18 bases between them. The CDR3 is made up of 17 amino acids. Germline CDR1 and CDR2: SGHDT and YYEEEE. Full variable domain (outside the CDR3, taken from reference TRBV5-6 and TRBJ1-5): DAGVTQSPTHLIKTRGQQVTLRCSPKSGHDTVSWYQQALGQGPQFIFQYYEEEERQRGNFPDRFSGHQFPNYSSELNVNALLLGDSALYLCASSLWEGRGPNQPQHFGDGTRLSIL.

This chain uses TRBV10-3 with TRBJ1-1, with D possibly matching TRBD1 (5 bases). The CDR3 has 16 residues. With 0 bases removed from V and 5 bases from J, the gap between germline ends came to 16 bases. Per the germline V gene, CDR1 is ENHRY and CDR2 is SYGVKD. CDR3: CAISESPVGGGTEAFF. In DNA form, the CDR3 reads TGTGCCATCAGTGAGTCGCCGGTCGGGGGAGGAACTGAAGCTTTCTTT.

The chain carries TRBV2 and TRBJ1-2, with a possible D match to TRBD1 (6 bases). The V end lost 6 bases, the J end lost 4 bases, and 12 bases lay between the germline ends. The CDR3 is 13 residues long. Germline loops: CDR1 SNHLY, CDR2 FYNNEI. The CDR3 DNA reads TGTGCCAGCAGGACAGGTTCCTCCTATGGCTACACCTTC. Its translation: CASRTGSSYGYTF.